Presented here are 26 T cell receptor beta chains from one specimen sequenced in a study of monozygotic twins with inflammatory bowel disease. Reanalyzing the 5' RACE reads, TCRdb keeps one entry per CDR3 protein, without DNA. The sample totals fewer than 550,000 distinct CDR3 sequences. What was sequenced was blood. All receptors derive from a human donor with ulcerative colitis or Crohn's disease, or a healthy co-twin of an affected twin (not recorded which).

The chain couples TRBV7-2 to TRBJ2-1; as DNA is missing, the TRBD2 call by TCRdb cannot be tested. The CDR3 runs to 15 residues. Germline V CDR1 and CDR2: SGHTA, FQGNSA. The CDR3 protein is CASTPTPGLRREQFF.

The chain employs TRBV20-1 and TRBJ2-5; TCRdb's assignment of TRBD2 cannot be checked, as there is no DNA. This CDR3 region has 16 residues. The germline gives CDR1 DFQATT, CDR2 SNEGSKA (reference sequence). This CDR3 is CSASPSGGARQETQYF.

The chain is built from TRBV12-3 or TRBV12-4 and TRBJ2-6. This CDR3 has 15 residues. The chain's CDR3 is CASTDRESGANVLTF.

J is TRBJ2-1 and V is TRBV5-1; TCRdb selects TRBD2, and the lack of DNA leaves this call unchecked. Per the germline V gene, CDR1 is SGHRS and CDR2 is YFSETQ. The CDR3 contains 14 residues. CDR3 in amino acids: CASSLATSGGEQFF. The full variable domain, its missing parts supplied by reference TRBV5-1 and TRBJ2-1, is KAGVTQTPRYLIKTRGQQVTLSCSPISGHRSVSWYQQTPGQGLQFLFEYFSETQRNKGNFPGRFSGRQFSNSRSEMNVSTLELGDSALYLCASSLATSGGEQFFGPGTRLTVL.

The V and J genes are TRBV7-3 and TRBJ2-3; TCRdb's D gene call, TRBD2, goes unchecked for lack of DNA. This CDR3 has 13 amino acids. The germline gives CDR1 SGHTA, CDR2 FQGTGA. CDR3 in amino acids: CATAGGEGDTQYF.

The V and J genes are TRBV3-1 and TRBJ1-4; TCRdb names TRBD1, which stays unverified in the absence of DNA. In germline, CDR1 is LGHDT, CDR2 YNNKEL (reference sequence). This CDR3 spans 15 amino acids. The CDR3 spells CASSRRTGRNEKLFF.

This sequence joins TRBV28 and TRBJ2-2; TCRdb's assignment of TRBD1 cannot be checked, as there is no DNA. The CDR3 consists of 16 residues. CDR1 is MDHEN, CDR2 SYDVKM, per germline. The CDR3 is CASNSGDRPNTGELFF.

This chain links TRBV12-3 or TRBV12-4 with TRBJ2-5; checking the TCRdb D call of TRBD2 is not possible without DNA. The CDR3 contains 15 residues. This CDR3 is CASSFLAGGLGTQYF.

The chain links TRBV28 to TRBJ2-3. This CDR3 comprises 13 residues. From germline, CDR1 is MDHEN and CDR2 SYDVKM. CDR3 region: CASSVSQGDTQYF.

The chain links TRBV9 to TRBJ2-1; TCRdb proposes TRBD2, but this gene call is untestable without DNA. Germline CDR1 is SGDLS and CDR2 is YYNGEE. This CDR3 contains 13 residues. The CDR3 spells CASSDRRGNEQFF.

The V and J genes are TRBV7-9 and TRBJ2-2. The CDR3 is 13 residues long. The V gene's germline CDR1 is SEHNR and CDR2 FQNEAQ (reference sequence). Here the CDR3 reads CASNLVVTGELFF.

The chain is built from TRBV18 and TRBJ1-5; the D call of TRBD1 rests on TCRdb alone, since no DNA is present to check it. The CDR3 covers 14 residues. The germline V gene has CDR1 KGHSH and CDR2 LQKENI. CDR3 in amino acids: CASSPQQGNQPQHF.

The CDR3 sequence: CASSFGQSLGETQYF. V and J are TRBV7-2 and TRBJ2-5; the TRBD1 assignment by TCRdb is unverifiable without DNA. CDR3 length: 15 residues. Germline CDR1 SGHTA, CDR2 FQGNSA.

This chain links TRBV18 with TRBJ2-7; the D call of TRBD2 rests on TCRdb alone, since no DNA is present to check it. The CDR3 is 13 amino acids. Germline CDR1 reads KGHSH; CDR2 reads LQKENI. The CDR3: CASSRDYYYEQYF.

The chain links TRBV12-3 or TRBV12-4 to TRBJ2-3. CDR3 size: 13 residues. Here the CDR3 reads CASSYSDVDTQYF.

CDR3 in amino acids: CASSTGLAGVETQYF. The rearrangement uses TRBV19 and TRBJ2-5; TCRdb gives TRBD2 as the D gene, but with no DNA this cannot be confirmed. CDR1 LNHDA and CDR2 SQIVND come from the germline V gene (reference sequence). The CDR3 covers 15 residues.

The chain joins TRBV11-2 to TRBJ2-1; there is no DNA to check the TCRdb D call of TRBD2. This CDR3 has 14 residues. CDR1 and CDR2 from the germline V gene are SGHAT and FQNNGV. The CDR3 here is CASNTGLALNEQFF.

CDR3 sequence reads: CSAISGAGTEAFF. The rearrangement uses TRBV20-1 and TRBJ1-1; the TCRdb D gene call, TRBD1, has no DNA to confirm it. CDR1 and CDR2 (germline): DFQATT, SNEGSKA (reference sequence). The CDR3 loop spans 13 amino acids.

This CDR3 reads CASSLPIAGNEQFF. V usage is TRBV7-6 and J usage is TRBJ2-1. The CDR3 covers 14 residues. CDR1 and CDR2 (germline): SGHVS, FNYEAQ.

CDR3 sequence reads: CASSTGTSGNEQFF. The chain couples TRBV9 to TRBJ2-1; TCRdb picks TRBD2, but there is no DNA to check that call. Germline values: CDR1 SGDLS, CDR2 YYNGEE. The CDR3 consists of 14 residues.

This chain uses TRBV6-1 with TRBJ1-4; no DNA is available, so the TRBD1 call from TCRdb remains unchecked. The CDR3 consists of 16 residues. CDR1 and CDR2 (germline): MNHNS, SASEGT. CDR3 in amino acids: CASSPRVGLTNEKLFF.

This chain connects TRBV20-1 to TRBJ2-3; with no DNA, the TCRdb D assignment of TRBD2 cannot be verified. The CDR3 has 11 amino acids. Per the germline V gene, CDR1 is DFQATT and CDR2 is SNEGSKA (reference sequence). The CDR3 sequence is CSAGGVDTQYF.

The chain combines TRBV18 with TRBJ1-5. The CDR3 sequence is 14 residues long. Germline-derived CDR1 and CDR2 are KGHSH and LQKENI. The CDR3 reads CASSPDSPLGAQHF.

This sequence joins TRBV6-5 and TRBJ2-7; the D call of TRBD2 rests on TCRdb alone, since no DNA is present to check it. Germline CDR1 and CDR2: MNHEY and SVGAGI. The CDR3 is 13 amino acids. The CDR3 region is CAITGGGGQEQYF.

The chain recombines TRBV7-8 with TRBJ1-6; TCRdb's D call, TRBD1, is unchecked because there is no DNA. This CDR3 contains 15 residues. CDR1 is SGHVS and CDR2 is FQNEAQ in the germline V gene. CDR3 residues: CASSARQGESSPLHF.

CDR3 loop: CASSLLAGGRNEQFF. The chain employs TRBV14 and TRBJ2-1; TCRdb outputs TRBD2, but without DNA this stays unchecked. Germline CDR1 and CDR2: SGHDN and FVKESK. This CDR3 is 15 amino acids long.